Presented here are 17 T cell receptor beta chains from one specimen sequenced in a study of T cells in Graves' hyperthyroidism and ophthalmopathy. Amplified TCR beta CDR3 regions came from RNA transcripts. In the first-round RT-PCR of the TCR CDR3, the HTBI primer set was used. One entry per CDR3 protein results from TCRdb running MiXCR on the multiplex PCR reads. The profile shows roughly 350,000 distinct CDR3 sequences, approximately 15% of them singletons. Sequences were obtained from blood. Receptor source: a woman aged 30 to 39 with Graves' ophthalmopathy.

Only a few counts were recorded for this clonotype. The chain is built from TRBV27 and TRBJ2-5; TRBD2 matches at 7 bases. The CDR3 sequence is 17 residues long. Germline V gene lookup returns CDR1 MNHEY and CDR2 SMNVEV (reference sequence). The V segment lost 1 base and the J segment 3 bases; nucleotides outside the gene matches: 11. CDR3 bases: TGTGCCAGCAGTTTATTTTGGGGGGGGGTCACAAAAGAGACCCAGTACTTC. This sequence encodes CASSLFWGGVTKETQYF.

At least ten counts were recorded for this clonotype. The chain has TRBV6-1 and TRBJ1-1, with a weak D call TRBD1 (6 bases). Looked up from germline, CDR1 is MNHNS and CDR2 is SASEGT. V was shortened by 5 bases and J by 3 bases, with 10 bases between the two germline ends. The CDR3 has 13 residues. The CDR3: CASSRGGDTEAFF. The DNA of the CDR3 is TGTGCCAGCAGTCGAGGGGGGGACACTGAAGCTTTCTTT.

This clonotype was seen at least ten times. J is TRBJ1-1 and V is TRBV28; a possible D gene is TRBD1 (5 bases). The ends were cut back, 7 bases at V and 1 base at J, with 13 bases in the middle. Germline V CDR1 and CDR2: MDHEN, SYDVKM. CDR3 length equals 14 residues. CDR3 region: CASNLRGRNTEAFF. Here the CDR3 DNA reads TGTGCCAGCAACCTCCGGGGGAGGAACACTGAAGCTTTCTTT.

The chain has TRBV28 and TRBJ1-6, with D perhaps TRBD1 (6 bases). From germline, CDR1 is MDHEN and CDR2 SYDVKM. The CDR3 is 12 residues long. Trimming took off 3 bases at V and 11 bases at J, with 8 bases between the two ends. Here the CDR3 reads CASSLQGTPLHF. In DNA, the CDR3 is TGTGCCAGCAGTTTGCAGGGGACACCCCTCCACTTT. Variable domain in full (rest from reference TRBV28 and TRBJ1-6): DVKVTQSSRYLVKRTGEKVFLECVQDMDHENMFWYRQDPGLGLRLIYFSYDVKMKEKGDIPEGYSVSREKKERFSLILESASTNQTSMYLCASSLQGTPLHFGNGTRLTVT.

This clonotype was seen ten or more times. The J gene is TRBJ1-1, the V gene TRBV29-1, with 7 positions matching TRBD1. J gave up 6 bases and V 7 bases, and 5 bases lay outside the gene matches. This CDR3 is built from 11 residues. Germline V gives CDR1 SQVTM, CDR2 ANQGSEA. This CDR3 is CSGQGRPEAFF. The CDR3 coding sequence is TGCAGCGGACAGGGAAGGCCTGAAGCTTTCTTT. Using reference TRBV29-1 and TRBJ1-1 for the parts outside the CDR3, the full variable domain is SAVISQKPSRDICQRGTSLTIQCQVDSQVTMMFWYRQQPGQSLTLIATANQGSEATYESGFVIDKFPISRPNLTFSTLTVSNMSPEDSSIYLCSGQGRPEAFFGQGTRLTVV.

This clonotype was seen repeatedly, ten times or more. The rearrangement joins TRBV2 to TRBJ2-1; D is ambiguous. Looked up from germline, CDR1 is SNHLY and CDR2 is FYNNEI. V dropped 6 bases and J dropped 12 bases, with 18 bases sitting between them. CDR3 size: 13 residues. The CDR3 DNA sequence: TGTGCCAGCAGAGAAAGAACACGGTCGGGGCAGTTCTTC. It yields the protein CASRERTRSGQFF.

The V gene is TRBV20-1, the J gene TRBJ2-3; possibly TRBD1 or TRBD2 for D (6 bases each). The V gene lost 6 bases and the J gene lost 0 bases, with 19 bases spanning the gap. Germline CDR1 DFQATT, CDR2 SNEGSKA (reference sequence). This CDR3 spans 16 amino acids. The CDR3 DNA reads TGCAGTGCCACCCCCCGGGGGCTTTATAGCACAGATACGCAGTATTTT. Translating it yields CSATPRGLYSTDTQYF.

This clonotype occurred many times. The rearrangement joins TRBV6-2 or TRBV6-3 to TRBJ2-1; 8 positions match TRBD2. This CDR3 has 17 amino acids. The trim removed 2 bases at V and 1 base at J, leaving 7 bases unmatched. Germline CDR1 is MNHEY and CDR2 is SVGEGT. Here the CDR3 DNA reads TGTGCCAGCAGTTACGTGGAAAAGCGGGGGTCCTACAATGAGCAGTTCTTC. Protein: CASSYVEKRGSYNEQFF.

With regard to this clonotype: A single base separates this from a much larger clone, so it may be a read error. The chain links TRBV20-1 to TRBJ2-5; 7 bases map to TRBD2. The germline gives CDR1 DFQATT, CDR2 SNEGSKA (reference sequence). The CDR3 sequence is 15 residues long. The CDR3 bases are TGCAGTGCTAGTGGGGGGGTTTTTGGAGGGGAGAGCCAGTACTTC. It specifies CSASGGVFGGESQYF.

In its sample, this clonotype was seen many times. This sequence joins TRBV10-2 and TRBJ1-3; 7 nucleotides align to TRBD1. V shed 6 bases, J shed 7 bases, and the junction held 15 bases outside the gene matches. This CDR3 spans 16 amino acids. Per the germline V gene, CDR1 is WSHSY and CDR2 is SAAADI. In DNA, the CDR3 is TGCGCCAGCAGCCCCGGACAGGAATGGCGTGGGAACACCATATATTTT. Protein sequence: CASSPGQEWRGNTIYF.

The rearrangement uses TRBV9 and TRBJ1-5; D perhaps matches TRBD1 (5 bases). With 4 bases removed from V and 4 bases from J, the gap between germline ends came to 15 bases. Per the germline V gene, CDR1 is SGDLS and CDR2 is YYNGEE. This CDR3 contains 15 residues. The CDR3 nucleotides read TGTGCCAGCAGCCCCCGGGGGTGGGAGAATCAGCCCCAGCATTTT. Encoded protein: CASSPRGWENQPQHF.

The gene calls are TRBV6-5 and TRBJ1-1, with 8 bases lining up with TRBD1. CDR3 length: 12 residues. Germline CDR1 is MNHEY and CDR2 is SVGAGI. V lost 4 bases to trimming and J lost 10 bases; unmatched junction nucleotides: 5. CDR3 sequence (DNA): TGTGCCAGCAGTTCCGAGGACAGGGTAGCTTTCTTT. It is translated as CASSSEDRVAFF.

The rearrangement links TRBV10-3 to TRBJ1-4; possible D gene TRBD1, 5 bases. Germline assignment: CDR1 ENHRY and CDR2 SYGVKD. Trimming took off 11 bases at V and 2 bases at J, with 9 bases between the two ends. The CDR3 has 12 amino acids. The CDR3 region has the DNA TGTGCCGCCCGGGGGACTAATGAAAAACTGTTTTTT. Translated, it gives CAARGTNEKLFF.

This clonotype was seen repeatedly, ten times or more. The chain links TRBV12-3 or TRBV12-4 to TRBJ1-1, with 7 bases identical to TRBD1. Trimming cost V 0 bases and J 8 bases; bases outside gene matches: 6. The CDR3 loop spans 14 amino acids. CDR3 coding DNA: TGTGCCAGCAGTTTAGCCGACAGGGAATGGGAAGCTTTCTTT. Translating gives CASSLADREWEAFF.

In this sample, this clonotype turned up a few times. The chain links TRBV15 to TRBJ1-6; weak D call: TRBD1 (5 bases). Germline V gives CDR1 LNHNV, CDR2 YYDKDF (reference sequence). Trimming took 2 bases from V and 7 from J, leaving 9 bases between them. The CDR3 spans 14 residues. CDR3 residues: CATSRPKGNSPLHF. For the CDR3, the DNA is TGTGCCACCAGCAGACCTAAGGGGAATTCACCCCTCCACTTT.

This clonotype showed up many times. The CDR3 reads CASSQDWASGRLNTGELFF. The DNA for the CDR3 is TGTGCCAGCAGCCAAGATTGGGCTAGCGGGAGACTAAACACCGGGGAGCTGTTTTTT. V gene TRBV3-1 combines with J gene TRBJ2-2; 10 bases map to TRBD2. The V segment lost 0 bases and the J segment 2 bases; nucleotides outside the gene matches: 9. The CDR3 has 19 residues. Germline loops: CDR1 LGHDT, CDR2 YNNKEL (reference sequence). Filled out from reference TRBV3-1 and TRBJ2-2, the complete variable domain reads DTAVSQTPKYLVTQMGNDKSIKCEQNLGHDTMYWYKQDSKKFLKIMFSYNNKELIINETVPNRFSPKSPDKAHLNLHINSLELGDSAVYFCASSQDWASGRLNTGELFFGEGSRLTVL.

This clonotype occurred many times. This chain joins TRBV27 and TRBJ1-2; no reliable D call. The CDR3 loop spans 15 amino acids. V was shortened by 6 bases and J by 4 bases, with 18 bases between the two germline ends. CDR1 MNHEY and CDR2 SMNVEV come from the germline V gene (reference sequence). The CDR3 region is CASRPPGGGLYGYTF. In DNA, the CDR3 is TGTGCCAGCAGACCACCGGGCGGCGGCCTCTATGGCTACACCTTC.